This entry is about one T cell receptor (beta chain). The CDR3 consists of 14 residues. Germline values: CDR1 SQVTM, CDR2 ANQGSEA. V was shortened by 6 bases and J by 3 bases, with 17 bases between the two germline ends. In the study's own analysis: The assay estimated nucleated cells by amplifying reference gene primers. Assay used: immunoSEQ multiplex PCR; TCRdb lists only in-frame clones, some missing. The DNA was the basis for D and trimming; V, J and clone size are from that table. The table lists roughly 230,000 clones, less than 85% of them singletons. The sample comes from a study of blood T cell repertoires in COVID-19. Whole-study context: Samples came from the United States, Italy and Spain, spanning acute and convalescent COVID-19. The analysed material was cDNA or gDNA that came from T cells, B-cell-depleted T cells, or PBMCs.

This chain connects TRBV29-1 to TRBJ1-2, with D possibly being TRBD1 (5 bases). The TCR was taken from a woman over 75 with acute or convalescent COVID-19. Material: peripheral blood. CDR3 nucleotides: TGCAGCGTCTACGACATGGGGGGTGACTATGGCTACACCTTC. This translates into CSVYDMGGDYGYTF.